Included here is one T cell receptor (beta chain) sequence, with context. This specimen belongs to a study of human T cells and chemical hapten exposure. Overall study: Patch testing placed 0.01% DPC on the upper back, with readings at 6 days.

Individual cDNA molecules had unique molecular identifiers attached to them by the library. TCRdb fed the RACE reads into MiXCR, producing one record per CDR3 protein. The sample yields approximately 80,000 distinct CDR3 sequences, under 11% seen once. Documented time point: patch test 2, 6 weeks after DPC sensitization. Treatment meaning: therapeutic diphenylcyclopropenone sensitization with weekly scalp DPC. Germline V gene data show CDR1 as SEHNR and CDR2 as FQNEAQ (reference sequence). Trimming removed 5 bases at V and 6 bases at J, with 25 bases between. The length of the CDR3 is 17 residues. This chain uses TRBV7-9 with TRBJ1-2; TRBD1 is a possible D gene (5 bases). The source material was whole blood, sampled in connection with sensitization to the hapten diphenylcyclopropenone (DPC). This sequence was found in a woman aged 45 to 65 with alopecia areata. Some clones in this sample may be carry-over from other donors' samples. CDR3 nucleotide sequence: TGTGCCAGCAGCCGGGTAGGGACCGCTGGCCTTTTGCATGGCTACACCTTC. It yields the protein CASSRVGTAGLLHGYTF.